This entry lists 14 T cell receptor beta chains sequenced from one sample in a study of T cell changes during pregnancy in multiple sclerosis. Here immunoSEQ multiplex PCR was the method, and the copy in TCRdb shows in-frame clones only, minus some. This sample carries under 85,000 clones, roughly 94% of them seen once, and the ten largest clones take 0.58%. The sample in question was peripheral blood, obtained in the third trimester of pregnancy. The receptors derive from a female donor with multiple sclerosis, enrolled in a pregnancy study.

The rearrangement links TRBV7-2 to TRBJ2-5; 10 bases are shared with TRBD2. CDR1 and CDR2 from the germline V gene are SGHTA and FQGNSA. The ends lost 3 bases at V and 2 bases at J; junction bases unmatched: 12. The CDR3 spans 18 residues. In nucleotides, the CDR3 is TGTGCCAGCAGCTTTCGGAGGGGCCAGCGGGGGGGGCAAGAGACCCAGTACTTC. Translating gives CASSFRRGQRGGQETQYF.

The chain uses TRBV14 and TRBJ2-5; TRBD2 matches 8 bases. This CDR3 region has 16 residues. Trimming at V came to 4 bases and at J to 0 bases, leaving 7 bases not matched to a gene. The germline gives CDR1 SGHDN, CDR2 FVKESK. CDR3 DNA: TGTGCCAGCAGCCTTGGACTAGCTGAGTACCAAGAGACCCAGTACTTC. Residues: CASSLGLAEYQETQYF.

The chain couples TRBV7-2 to TRBJ2-2, with TRBD2 as a possible D gene (5 bases). Germline CDR1 and CDR2: SGHTA and FQGNSA. V was cut by 3 bases and J by 5 bases, with 10 bases left in between. The CDR3 totals 14 residues. The CDR3 DNA reads as TGTGCCAGCAGCTTCTCTAGCCGGACCGGGGAGCTGTTTTTT. The encoded protein is CASSFSSRTGELFF.

J is TRBJ1-4 and V is TRBV19; 8 nucleotides line up with TRBD1. CDR1 is LNHDA, CDR2 SQIVND, per germline (reference sequence). Unmatched junction bases numbered 5, after V lost 6 bases and J lost 5 bases. The CDR3 has 14 residues. CDR3 amino acids: CASRAGGSNEKLFF. The CDR3 DNA is TGTGCCAGTAGGGCAGGGGGCAGCAATGAAAAACTGTTTTTT.

The chain joins TRBV29-1 to TRBJ2-6; weak D call: TRBD1 (6 bases). V lost 7 bases and J 1 base, leaving 14 bases between the germline ends. The CDR3 is 15 amino acids. Germline V gene sequence: CDR1 SQVTM, CDR2 ANQGSEA. CDR3 DNA sequence: TGCAGCGCTGACAACGGACAGTCTGGGGCCAACGTCCTGACTTTC. Encoded protein: CSADNGQSGANVLTF.

This chain joins TRBV5-4 and TRBJ2-3, with D maybe TRBD2 (6 bases). The germline V gene has CDR1 SGHNT and CDR2 YYREEE (reference sequence). The CDR3 runs to 12 residues. V lost 7 bases and J lost 2, with 8 bases in between. The CDR3 DNA is TGTGCCAGCCGGGGGACCACAGATACGCAGTATTTT. The encoded protein is CASRGTTDTQYF. The full variable domain, in which reference TRBV5-4 and TRBJ2-3 provide the parts outside the CDR3, is ETGVTQSPTHLIKTRGQQVTLRCSSQSGHNTVSWYQQALGQGPQFIFQYYREEENGRGNFPPRFSGLQFPNYSSELNVNALELDDSALYLCASRGTTDTQYFGPGTRLTVL.

This clone has just one count. The chain joins TRBV11-2 to TRBJ2-7; no firm D call. Trimming took 5 bases from V and 3 from J, leaving 5 bases between them. The CDR3 contains 11 residues. Germline lookup yields CDR1 SGHAT and CDR2 FQNNGV. The CDR3 sequence: CASSHNYEQYF. The CDR3 DNA reads TGTGCCAGCAGCCACAACTACGAGCAGTACTTC. The whole variable domain, filled in from reference TRBV11-2 and TRBJ2-7, reads EAGVAQSPRYKIIEKRQSVAFWCNPISGHATLYWYQQILGQGPKLLIQFQNNGVVDDSQLPKDRFSAERLKGVDSTLKIQPAKLEDSAVYLCASSHNYEQYFGPGTRLTVT.

The rearrangement uses TRBV9 and TRBJ2-2; TRBD2 agrees at 8 bases. The CDR3 is 14 amino acids. V lost 2 bases and J lost 7; bases outside the gene matches: 4. Germline-derived CDR1 and CDR2 are SGDLS and YYNGEE. As DNA, the CDR3 is TGTGCCAGCAGCGTCCGGGGGGGCGGCGGGGAGCTGTTTTTT. Translated: CASSVRGGGGELFF.

The V gene is TRBV27, the J gene TRBJ1-1; 8 nucleotides match TRBD1. Per the germline V gene, CDR1 is MNHEY and CDR2 is SMNVEV (reference sequence). CDR3 length: 13 residues. Trimming cost V 5 bases and J 6 bases; bases outside gene matches: 5. The CDR3 coding sequence is TGTGCCAGCAGTCCAACAGGGGGACCTGAAGCTTTCTTT. This translates into CASSPTGGPEAFF.

The chain recombines TRBV10-3 with TRBJ1-2, with D tentatively TRBD1 (5 bases). Germline CDR1 ENHRY, CDR2 SYGVKD. Trimming removed 5 bases at V and 6 bases at J, with 16 bases between. The CDR3 is 14 residues long. CDR3 sequence reads: CAISITGGKNGYTF. In nucleotides, the CDR3 is TGTGCCATCAGTATTACAGGAGGGAAAAATGGCTACACCTTC.

The chain joins TRBV4-3 to TRBJ1-3; D ambiguous. This CDR3 is built from 15 residues. Germline lookup yields CDR1 LGHNA and CDR2 YSLEER. V was clipped by 0 bases and J by 3 bases, with 9 bases between them. The CDR3 DNA sequence: TGCGCCAGCAGCCAAGAAGGAGGGAGTGGAAACACCATATATTTT. Translated, it gives CASSQEGGSGNTIYF.

The chain has TRBV6-5 and TRBJ1-3; D unresolved. The CDR3 length is 15 residues. Trimming removed 1 base from V and 4 bases from J, with 11 bases in between. Germline V gene data show CDR1 as MNHEY and CDR2 as SVGAGI. For the CDR3, the DNA is TGTGCCAGCAGTTACTGGAGGGCGGGAGGAAACACCATATATTTT. This encodes CASSYWRAGGNTIYF.

The DNA for the CDR3 is TGTGCCAGCTCCCTCGCCAAGGGACAGACAGGGAAACTGTTTTTT. Translated: CASSLAKGQTGKLFF. The V gene is TRBV18, the J gene TRBJ1-4, with 7 positions matching TRBD1. CDR3 length: 15 amino acids. The trim removed 6 bases at V and 11 bases at J, leaving 15 bases unmatched. Germline V gives CDR1 KGHSH, CDR2 LQKENI.

The V call is TRBV19, the J call TRBJ2-5; D perhaps matches TRBD1 (6 bases). Deletions cut 6 bases from V and 4 bases from J, with 24 bases between. There are 17 residues in the CDR3. From germline, CDR1 is LNHDA and CDR2 SQIVND (reference sequence). CDR3 sequence: CASSNMGSRGRRETQYF. CDR3 in DNA: TGTGCCAGTAGCAATATGGGGTCCAGGGGAAGGAGAGAGACCCAGTACTTC.